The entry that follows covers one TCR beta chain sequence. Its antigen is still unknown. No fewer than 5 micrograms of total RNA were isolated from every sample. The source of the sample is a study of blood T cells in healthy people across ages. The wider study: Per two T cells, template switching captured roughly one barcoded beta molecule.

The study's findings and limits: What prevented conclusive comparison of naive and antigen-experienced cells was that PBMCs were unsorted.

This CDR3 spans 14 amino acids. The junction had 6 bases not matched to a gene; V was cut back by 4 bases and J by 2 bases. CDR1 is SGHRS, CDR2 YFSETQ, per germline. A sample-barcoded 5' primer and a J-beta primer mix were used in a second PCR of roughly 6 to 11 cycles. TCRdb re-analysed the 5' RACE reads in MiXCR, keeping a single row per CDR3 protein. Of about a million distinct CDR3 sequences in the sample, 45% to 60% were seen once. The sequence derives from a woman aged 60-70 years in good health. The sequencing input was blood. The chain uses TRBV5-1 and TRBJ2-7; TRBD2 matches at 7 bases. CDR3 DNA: TGCGCCAGCAGCCCGGCTAGCGGCACCTACGAGCAGTACTTC. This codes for CASSPASGTYEQYF.